Sequencing of this TCR beta chain was carried out in a study of T cells in localized non-small cell lung cancer. Clones were read by immunoSEQ multiplex PCR, and TCRdb kept only the in-frame ones, dropping some. In the table there are about 33,000 clones, 92% of which are singletons. Germline CDR1 SGHKS, CDR2 YYEKEE (reference sequence). Trimming removed 2 bases at V and 5 bases at J, with 14 bases between. This CDR3 has 14 residues. The sequence derives from a female donor older than 55 with stage I lung adenocarcinoma. The V call is TRBV5-5, the J call TRBJ2-7; D is undetermined. This material consisted of peripheral blood, taken before any cancer treatment. The CDR3 region is CASSLLISSNEQYF. The CDR3 DNA sequence: TGTGCCAGCAGCTTACTTATAAGTTCTAACGAGCAGTACTTC.